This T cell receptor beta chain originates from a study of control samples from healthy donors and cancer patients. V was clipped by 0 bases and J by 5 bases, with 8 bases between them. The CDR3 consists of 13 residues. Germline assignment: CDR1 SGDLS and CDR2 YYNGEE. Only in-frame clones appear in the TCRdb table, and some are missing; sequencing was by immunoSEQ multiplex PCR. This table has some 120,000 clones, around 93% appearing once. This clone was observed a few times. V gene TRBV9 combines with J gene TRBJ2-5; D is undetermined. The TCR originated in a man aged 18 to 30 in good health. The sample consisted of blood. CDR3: CASSVELWETQYF. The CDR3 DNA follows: TGTGCCAGCAGCGTAGAGCTTTGGGAGACCCAGTACTTC.